This T cell receptor (beta chain) was captured by sequencing in a study of response to subunit inactivated influenza vaccine. Findings and caveats of the study: Every seasonal influenza vaccination brings in few new T cells, the authors suggested.

As to this clonotype: Antigen: not known.

MiXCR was run by TCRdb on the RT-PCR reads, yielding one entry per CDR3 protein. This table holds hundreds of thousands of distinct CDR3 sequences, 15% to 19% found once. The CDR3 is made up of 17 amino acids. Sequences were derived from PBMCs from blood, sampled 11 to 12 days after vaccination. The V call is TRBV21-1, the J call TRBJ2-2; TRBD2, as called in the table, went unchecked against the DNA. TRBV21-1 is deemed a pseudogene. This receptor was identified in a man in his forties or fifties who received an inactivated influenza vaccine. The CDR3 bases are TGTGCCAGCAGCCACTGGCGGGAACCCGTACCAACCGGGGAGCTGTTTTTT. It specifies CASSHWREPVPTGELFF.